The sequence of this T cell receptor beta chain was determined in a study of blood T cell repertoires in COVID-19. Across the study: From the United States, Italy and Spain came samples of acute and convalescent COVID-19. PBMCs, B-cell-depleted T cells, or T cells were the source of the cDNA or gDNA that made up the material.

Unmatched junction bases numbered 7, after V lost 5 bases and J lost 3 bases. Germline V gene sequence: CDR1 KGHSH, CDR2 LQKENI. This CDR3 is built from 16 residues. Assay: immunoSEQ multiplex PCR; the TCRdb copy retains only in-frame clones and omits some. The table lists about 9,900 clones, about 81% of them singletons. The source is a man aged 60 to 69 with active COVID-19. Sequenced input: peripheral blood. This rearrangement joins TRBV18 to TRBJ2-2; TRBD1 matches at 9 bases. The DNA for the CDR3 is TGTGCCAGCTCATCCCAGACAGGGGGGTACACCGGGGAGCTGTTTTTT. This translates into CASSSQTGGYTGELFF.